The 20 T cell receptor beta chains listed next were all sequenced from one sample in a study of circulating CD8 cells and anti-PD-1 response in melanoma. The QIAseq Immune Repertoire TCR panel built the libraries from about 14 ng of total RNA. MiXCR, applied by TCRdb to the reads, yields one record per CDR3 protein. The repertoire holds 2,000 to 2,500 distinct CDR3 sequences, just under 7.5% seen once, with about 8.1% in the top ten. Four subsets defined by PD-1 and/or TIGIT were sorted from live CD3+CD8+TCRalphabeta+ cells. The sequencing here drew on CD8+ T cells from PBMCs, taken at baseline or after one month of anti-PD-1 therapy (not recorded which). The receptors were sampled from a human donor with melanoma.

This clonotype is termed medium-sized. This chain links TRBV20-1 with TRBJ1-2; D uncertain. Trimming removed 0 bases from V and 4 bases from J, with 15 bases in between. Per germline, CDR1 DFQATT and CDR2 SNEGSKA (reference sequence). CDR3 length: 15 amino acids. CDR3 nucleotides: TGCAGTGCTAGAGAAAATGGGTTTTTCGGCTATGGCTACACCTTC. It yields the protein CSARENGFFGYGYTF.

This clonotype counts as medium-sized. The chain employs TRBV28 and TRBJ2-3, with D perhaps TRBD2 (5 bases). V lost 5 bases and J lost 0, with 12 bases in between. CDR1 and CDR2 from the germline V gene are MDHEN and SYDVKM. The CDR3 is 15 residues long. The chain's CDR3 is CASSPLAGSTDTQYF. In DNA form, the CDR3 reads TGTGCCAGCAGTCCACTGGCGGGCAGCACAGATACGCAGTATTTT.

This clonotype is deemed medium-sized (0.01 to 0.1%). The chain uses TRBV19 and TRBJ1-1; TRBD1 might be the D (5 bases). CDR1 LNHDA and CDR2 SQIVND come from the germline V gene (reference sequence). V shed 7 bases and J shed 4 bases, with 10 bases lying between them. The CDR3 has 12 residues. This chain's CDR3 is CASTLGGTEAFF. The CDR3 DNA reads TGTGCCAGTACCCTGGGGGGCACTGAAGCTTTCTTT.

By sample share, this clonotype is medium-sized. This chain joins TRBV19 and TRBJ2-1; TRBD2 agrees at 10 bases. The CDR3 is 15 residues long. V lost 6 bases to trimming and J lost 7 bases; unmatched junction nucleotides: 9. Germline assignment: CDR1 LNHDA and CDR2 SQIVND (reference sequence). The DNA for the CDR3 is TGTGCCAGTAGGCAAGCTAGCGGGAGTTTAAATGAGCAGTTCTTC. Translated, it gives CASRQASGSLNEQFF.

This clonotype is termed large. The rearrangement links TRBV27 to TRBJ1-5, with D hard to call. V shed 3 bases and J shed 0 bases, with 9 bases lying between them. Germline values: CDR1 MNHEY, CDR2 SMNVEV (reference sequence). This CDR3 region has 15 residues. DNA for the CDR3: TGTGCCAGCAGTTTCTCCATATATAGCAATCAGCCCCAGCATTTT. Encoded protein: CASSFSIYSNQPQHF.

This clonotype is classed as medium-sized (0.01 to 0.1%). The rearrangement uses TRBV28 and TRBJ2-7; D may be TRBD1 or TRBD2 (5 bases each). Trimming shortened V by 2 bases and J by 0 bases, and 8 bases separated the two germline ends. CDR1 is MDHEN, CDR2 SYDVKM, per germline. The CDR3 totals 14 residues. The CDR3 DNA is TGTGCCAGCAGTTTAGAGGGGATCTCCTACGAGCAGTACTTC. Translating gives CASSLEGISYEQYF.

CDR3 sequence reads: CSALSPEAFF. The CDR3 DNA follows: TGCAGCGCCCTAAGCCCTGAAGCTTTCTTT. V gene TRBV20-1 combines with J gene TRBJ1-1; D ambiguous. CDR3 length: 10 residues. Looked up from germline, CDR1 is DFQATT and CDR2 is SNEGSKA (reference sequence).

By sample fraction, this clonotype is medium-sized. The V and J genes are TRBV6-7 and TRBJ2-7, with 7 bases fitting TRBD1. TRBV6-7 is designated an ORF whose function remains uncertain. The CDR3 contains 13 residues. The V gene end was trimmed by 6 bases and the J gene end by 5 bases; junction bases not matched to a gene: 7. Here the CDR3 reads CASRDRMVHEQYF. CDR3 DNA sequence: TGTGCCAGCAGGGACAGGATGGTACACGAGCAGTACTTC.

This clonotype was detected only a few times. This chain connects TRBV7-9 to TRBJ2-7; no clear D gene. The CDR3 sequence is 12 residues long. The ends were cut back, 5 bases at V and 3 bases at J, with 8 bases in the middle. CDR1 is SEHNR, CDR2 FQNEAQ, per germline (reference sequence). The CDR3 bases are TGTGCCAGCAGCCTGGACGACTACGAGCAGTACTTC. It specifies CASSLDDYEQYF.

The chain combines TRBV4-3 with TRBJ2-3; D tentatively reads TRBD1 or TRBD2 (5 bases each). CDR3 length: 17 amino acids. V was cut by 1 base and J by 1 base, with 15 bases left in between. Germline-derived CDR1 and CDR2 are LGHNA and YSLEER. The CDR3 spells CASSQGSQGEGTDTQYF. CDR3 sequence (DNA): TGCGCCAGCAGCCAAGGATCTCAGGGAGAGGGCACAGATACGCAGTATTTT.

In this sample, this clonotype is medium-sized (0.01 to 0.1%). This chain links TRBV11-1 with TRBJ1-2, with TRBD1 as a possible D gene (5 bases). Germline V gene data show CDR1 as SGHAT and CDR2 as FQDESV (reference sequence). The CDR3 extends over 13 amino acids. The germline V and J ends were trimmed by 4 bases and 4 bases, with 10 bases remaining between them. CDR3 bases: TGTGCCAGCAGCTCCGGGGGAGGCTATGGCTACACCTTC. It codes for CASSSGGGYGYTF.

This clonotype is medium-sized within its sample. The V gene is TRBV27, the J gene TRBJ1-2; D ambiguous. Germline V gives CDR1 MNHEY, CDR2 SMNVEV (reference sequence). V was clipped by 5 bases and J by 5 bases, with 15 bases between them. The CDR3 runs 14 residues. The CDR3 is CASSPTVFLYGYTF. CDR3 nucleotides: TGTGCCAGCAGTCCCACGGTTTTTCTATATGGCTACACCTTC.

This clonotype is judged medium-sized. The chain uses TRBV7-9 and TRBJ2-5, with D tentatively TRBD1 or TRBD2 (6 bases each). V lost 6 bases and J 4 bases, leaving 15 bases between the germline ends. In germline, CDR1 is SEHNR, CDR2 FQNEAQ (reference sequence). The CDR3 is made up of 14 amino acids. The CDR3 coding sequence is TGTGCCAGCAGGAGGAGGGGGGAAGGAGAGACCCAGTACTTC. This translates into CASRRRGEGETQYF.

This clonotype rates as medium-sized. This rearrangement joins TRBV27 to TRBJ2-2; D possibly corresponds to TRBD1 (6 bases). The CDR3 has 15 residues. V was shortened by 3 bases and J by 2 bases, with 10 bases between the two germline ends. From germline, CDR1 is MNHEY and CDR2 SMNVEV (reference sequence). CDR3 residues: CASSFRQDNTGELFF. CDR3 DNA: TGTGCCAGCAGTTTTCGACAGGATAACACCGGGGAGCTGTTTTTT.

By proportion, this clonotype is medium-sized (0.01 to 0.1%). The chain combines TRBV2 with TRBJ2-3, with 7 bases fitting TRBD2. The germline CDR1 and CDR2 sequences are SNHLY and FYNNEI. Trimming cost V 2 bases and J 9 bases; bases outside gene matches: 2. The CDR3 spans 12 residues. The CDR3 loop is CASSEPGGTQYF. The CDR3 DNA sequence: TGTGCCAGCAGTGAACCGGGGGGAACGCAGTATTTT.

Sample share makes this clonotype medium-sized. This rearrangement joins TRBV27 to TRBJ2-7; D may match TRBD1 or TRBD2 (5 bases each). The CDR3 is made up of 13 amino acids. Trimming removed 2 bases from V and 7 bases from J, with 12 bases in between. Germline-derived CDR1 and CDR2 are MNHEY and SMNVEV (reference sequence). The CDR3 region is CASSLIEGKEQYF. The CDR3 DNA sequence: TGTGCCAGCAGTTTAATAGAGGGGAAGGAGCAGTACTTC.

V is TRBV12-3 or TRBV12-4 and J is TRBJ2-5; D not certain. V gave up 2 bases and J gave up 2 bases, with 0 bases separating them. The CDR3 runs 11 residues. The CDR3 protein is CASSLQETQYF. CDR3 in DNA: TGTGCCAGCAGTTTACAAGAGACCCAGTACTTC.

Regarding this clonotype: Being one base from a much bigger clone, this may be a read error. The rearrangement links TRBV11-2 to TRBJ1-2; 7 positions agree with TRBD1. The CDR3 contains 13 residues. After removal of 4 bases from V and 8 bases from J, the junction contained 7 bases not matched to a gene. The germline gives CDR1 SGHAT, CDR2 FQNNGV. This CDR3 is CASSSGGLQGYTF. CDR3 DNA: TGTGCCAGCAGCTCAGGGGGGCTCCAGGGCTACACCTTC.

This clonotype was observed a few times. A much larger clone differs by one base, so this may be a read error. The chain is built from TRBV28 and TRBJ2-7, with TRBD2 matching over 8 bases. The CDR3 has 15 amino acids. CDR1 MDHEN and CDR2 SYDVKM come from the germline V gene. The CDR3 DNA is TGTGCCTGCAGTTTTGAGACGGGAGGGCTCGACGAGCAGTACTTC. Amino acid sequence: CACSFETGGLDEQYF.

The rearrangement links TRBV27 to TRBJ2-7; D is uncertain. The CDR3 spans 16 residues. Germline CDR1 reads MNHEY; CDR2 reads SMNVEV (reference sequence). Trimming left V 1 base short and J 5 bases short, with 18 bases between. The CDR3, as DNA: TGTGCCAGCAGTTTATTGACTGATACCTTGCAAGACGAGCAGTACTTC. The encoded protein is CASSLLTDTLQDEQYF.